These T cell receptor beta chains were read from a single sample in a study of blood T cell repertoires in COVID-19. TCRdb keeps only in-frame clones here, not all; method: immunoSEQ multiplex PCR. The table records 80,000 or so clones, under 90% of them present only once. Input material: peripheral blood. The receptors here all came from a man at least 80 years old with acute or convalescent COVID-19. Each CDR3 is given with its conserved first and last residue. The D gene is left open where the match is weak. Clone size is shown for a subset of rows, as once, few, many or a class of expanded clone.

d_call j_call clone_size v_call cdr3_nt cdr3_aa
- TRBJ1-2 once TRBV7-2 TGTGCCAGCAGCTCCTCAAAGGGACATAACTATGGCTACACCTTC CASSSSKGHNYGYTF
- TRBJ1-3 - TRBV7-2 TGTGCCAGCAGCTTCCTTCCCTCTGGAAACACCATATATTTT CASSFLPSGNTIYF
- TRBJ1-1 - TRBV6-6 TGTGCCAGCAGTCTCGGGGGCGGGGGCACTGAAGCTTTCTTT CASSLGGGGTEAFF
- TRBJ2-1 - TRBV7-2 TGTGCCAGCAGCTTACCATCTGTGAGTAGCCCTAATTCCTACAATGAGCAGTTCTTC CASSLPSVSSPNSYNEQFF
TRBD2 TRBJ2-1 once TRBV30 TGTGCCTGGAGTGTACGGGGCGGGAGATCCCACAATGAGCAGTTCTTC CAWSVRGGRSHNEQFF
TRBD2 TRBJ2-3 - TRBV6-2/TRBV6-3 TGTGCCAGCAGTTATCGACTAGCGGGAGGAACTTGGAGCACAGATACGCAGTATTTT CASSYRLAGGTWSTDTQYF
- TRBJ2-7 - TRBV28 TGTGCCAGCAGTTCCGACAGGCAACCCTACGAGCAGTACTTC CASSSDRQPYEQYF
- TRBJ1-5 - TRBV19 TGTGCCAGTAGCCCCTCAAAGAGGGTGACTAGCAATCAGCCCCAGCATTTT CASSPSKRVTSNQPQHF
- TRBJ2-6 - TRBV15 TGTGCCACCAGCAGGCTGGGGGGGGCCGGGGCCAACGTCCTGACTTTC CATSRLGGAGANVLTF
- TRBJ2-3 once TRBV12-5 TGTGCTAGTGGGATGGAGGTGGGCACAGATACGCAGTATTTT CASGMEVGTDTQYF
- TRBJ2-7 - TRBV6-5 TGTGCCAGCAGTTACTCTTCCGGGGGCTCCTACGAGCAGTACTTC CASSYSSGGSYEQYF
TRBD2 TRBJ2-1 - TRBV18 TGTGCCAGCTCATCTCTAGCGGGAGGTCGTGGTGAGCAGTTCTTC CASSSLAGGRGEQFF
- TRBJ1-2 - TRBV7-2 TGTGCCAGCAGCTTAGGACCAGGGAGGAACTATGGCTACACCTTC CASSLGPGRNYGYTF
TRBD2 TRBJ2-5 - TRBV6-2/TRBV6-3 TGTGCCAGCAGTTACCGGGGTACTAGCGCGTACTTC CASSYRGTSAYF
- TRBJ2-3 - TRBV13 TGTGCCAGCAGCTTAAGAACTAGCACAGATACGCAGTATTTT CASSLRTSTDTQYF
- TRBJ2-5 - TRBV6-6 TGTGCCAGCAGTTACTCGAGCCGGAGCCAAGAGACCCAGTACTTC CASSYSSRSQETQYF
- TRBJ2-1 - TRBV3-1/TRBV3-2 TGTGCCAGCAGCCAGCGTTACAATGAGCAGTTCTTC CASSQRYNEQFF